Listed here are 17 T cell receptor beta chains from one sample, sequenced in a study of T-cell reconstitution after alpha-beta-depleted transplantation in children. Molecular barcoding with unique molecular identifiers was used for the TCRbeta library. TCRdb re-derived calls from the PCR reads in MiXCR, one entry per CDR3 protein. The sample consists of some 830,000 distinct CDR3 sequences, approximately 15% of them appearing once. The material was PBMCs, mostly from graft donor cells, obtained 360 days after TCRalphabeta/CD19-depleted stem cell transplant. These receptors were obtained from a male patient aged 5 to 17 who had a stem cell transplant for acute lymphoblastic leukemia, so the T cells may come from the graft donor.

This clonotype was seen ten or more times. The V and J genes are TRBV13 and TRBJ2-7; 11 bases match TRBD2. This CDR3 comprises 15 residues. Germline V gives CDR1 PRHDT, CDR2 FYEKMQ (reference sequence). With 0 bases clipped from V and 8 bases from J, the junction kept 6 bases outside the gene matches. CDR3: CASSLGGLAGGQQYF. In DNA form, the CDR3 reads TGTGCCAGCAGCTTAGGGGGCCTAGCGGGAGGCCAGCAGTACTTC.

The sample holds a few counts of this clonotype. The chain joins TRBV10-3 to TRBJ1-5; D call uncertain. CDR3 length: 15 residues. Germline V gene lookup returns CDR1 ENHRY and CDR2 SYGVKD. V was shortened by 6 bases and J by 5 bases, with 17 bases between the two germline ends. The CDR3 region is CAIRATILRDQPQHF. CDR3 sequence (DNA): TGTGCCATCAGGGCGACAATCCTGAGGGATCAGCCCCAGCATTTT.

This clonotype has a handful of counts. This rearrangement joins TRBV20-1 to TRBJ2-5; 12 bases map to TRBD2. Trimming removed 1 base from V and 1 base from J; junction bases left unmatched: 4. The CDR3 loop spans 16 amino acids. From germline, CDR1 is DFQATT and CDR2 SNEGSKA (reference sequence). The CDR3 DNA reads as TGCAGTGCTAGAGCGACTAGCGGGAGCCCCCAAGAGACCCAGTACTTC. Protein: CSARATSGSPQETQYF.

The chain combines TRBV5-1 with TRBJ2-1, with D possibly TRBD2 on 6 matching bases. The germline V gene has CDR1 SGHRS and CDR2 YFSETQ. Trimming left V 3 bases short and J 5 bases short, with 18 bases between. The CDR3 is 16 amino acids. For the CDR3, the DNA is TGCGCCAGCAGCTGGGATTCGTGGAGGGCCAACAATGAGCAGTTCTTC. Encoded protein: CASSWDSWRANNEQFF.

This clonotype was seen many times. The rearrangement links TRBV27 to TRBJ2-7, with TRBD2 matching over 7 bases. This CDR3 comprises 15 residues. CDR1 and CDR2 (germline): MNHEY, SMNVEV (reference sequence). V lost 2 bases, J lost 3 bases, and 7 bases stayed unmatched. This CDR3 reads CASSLSGDPYYEQYF. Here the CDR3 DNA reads TGTGCCAGCAGTTTAAGCGGGGACCCGTACTACGAGCAGTACTTC.

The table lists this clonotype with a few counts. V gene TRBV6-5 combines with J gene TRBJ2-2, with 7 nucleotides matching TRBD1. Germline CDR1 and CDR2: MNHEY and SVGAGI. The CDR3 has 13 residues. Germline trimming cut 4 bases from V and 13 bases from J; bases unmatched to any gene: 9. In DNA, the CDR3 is TGTGCCAGCAGTTTTACTACAGGGGCTAGGCTGTTTTTT. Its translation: CASSFTTGARLFF.

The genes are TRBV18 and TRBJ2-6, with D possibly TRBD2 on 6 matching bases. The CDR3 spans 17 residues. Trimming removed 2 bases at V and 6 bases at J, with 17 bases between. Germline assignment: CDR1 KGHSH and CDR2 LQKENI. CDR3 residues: CASSPGLARSVANVLTF. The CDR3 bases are TGTGCCAGCTCACCAGGGCTAGCGCGGTCGGTGGCCAACGTCCTGACTTTC.

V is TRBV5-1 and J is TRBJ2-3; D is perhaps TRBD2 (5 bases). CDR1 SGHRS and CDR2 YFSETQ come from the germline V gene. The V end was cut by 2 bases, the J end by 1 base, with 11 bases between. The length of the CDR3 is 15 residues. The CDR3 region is CASSLNSVRTDTQYF. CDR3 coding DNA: TGCGCCAGCAGCTTAAATAGCGTACGCACAGATACGCAGTATTTT.

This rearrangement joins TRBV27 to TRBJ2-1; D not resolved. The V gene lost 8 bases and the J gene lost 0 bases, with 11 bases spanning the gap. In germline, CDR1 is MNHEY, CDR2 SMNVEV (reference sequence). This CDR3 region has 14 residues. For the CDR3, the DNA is TGTGCCAGCCTCTGGCCAAGCTCCTACAATGAGCAGTTCTTC. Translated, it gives CASLWPSSYNEQFF.

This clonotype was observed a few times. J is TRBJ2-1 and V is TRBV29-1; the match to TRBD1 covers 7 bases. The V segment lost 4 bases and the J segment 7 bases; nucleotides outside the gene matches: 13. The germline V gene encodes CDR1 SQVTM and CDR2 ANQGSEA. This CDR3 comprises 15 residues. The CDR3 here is CSVVTDRVVSNEQFF. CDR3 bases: TGCAGCGTTGTGACAGACAGGGTGGTGTCGAATGAGCAGTTCTTC.

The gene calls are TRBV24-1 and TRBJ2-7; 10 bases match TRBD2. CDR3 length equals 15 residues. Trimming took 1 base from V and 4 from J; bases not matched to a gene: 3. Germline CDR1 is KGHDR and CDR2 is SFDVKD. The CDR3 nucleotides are TGTGCCACCAGTGATTTCACTAGCGGGAATTACGAGCAGTACTTC. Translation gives CATSDFTSGNYEQYF.

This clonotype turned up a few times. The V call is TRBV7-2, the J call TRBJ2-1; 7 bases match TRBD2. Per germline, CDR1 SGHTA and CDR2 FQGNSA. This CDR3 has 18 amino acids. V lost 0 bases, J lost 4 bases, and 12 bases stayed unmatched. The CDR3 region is CASSLALMGGTSYNEQFF. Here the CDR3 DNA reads TGTGCCAGCAGCTTAGCGCTTATGGGAGGGACGAGTTACAATGAGCAGTTCTTC.

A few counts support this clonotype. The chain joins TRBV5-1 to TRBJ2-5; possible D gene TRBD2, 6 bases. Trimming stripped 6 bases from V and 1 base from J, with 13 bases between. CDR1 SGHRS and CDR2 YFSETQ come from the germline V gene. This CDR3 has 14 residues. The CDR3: CASNPLGGQETQYF. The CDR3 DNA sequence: TGCGCCAGCAACCCTCTGGGGGGCCAAGAGACCCAGTACTTC.

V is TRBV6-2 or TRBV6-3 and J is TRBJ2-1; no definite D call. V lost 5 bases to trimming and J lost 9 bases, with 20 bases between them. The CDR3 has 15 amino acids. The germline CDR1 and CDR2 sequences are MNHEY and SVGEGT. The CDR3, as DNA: TGTGCCAGCAGTGCGCCCCTAACCGCCTCCGGTGAGCAGTTCTTC. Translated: CASSAPLTASGEQFF.

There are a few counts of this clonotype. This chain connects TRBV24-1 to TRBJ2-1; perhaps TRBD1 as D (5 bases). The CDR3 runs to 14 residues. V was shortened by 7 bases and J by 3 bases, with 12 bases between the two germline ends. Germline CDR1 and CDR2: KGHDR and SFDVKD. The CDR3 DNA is TGTGCCACCAGCAAAGGGGCGCGCTACAATGAGCAGTTCTTC. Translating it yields CATSKGARYNEQFF.

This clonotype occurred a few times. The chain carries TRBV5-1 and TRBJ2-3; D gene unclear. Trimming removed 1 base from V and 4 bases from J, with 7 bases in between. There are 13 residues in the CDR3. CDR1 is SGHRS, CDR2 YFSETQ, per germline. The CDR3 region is CASSLPMPDTQYF. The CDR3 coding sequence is TGCGCCAGCAGCTTGCCCATGCCAGATACGCAGTATTTT.

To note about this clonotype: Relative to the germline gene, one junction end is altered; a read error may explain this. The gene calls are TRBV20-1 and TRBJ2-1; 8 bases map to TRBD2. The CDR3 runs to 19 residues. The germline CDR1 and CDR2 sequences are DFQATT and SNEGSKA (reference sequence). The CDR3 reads CCARVRGGFRRSSYNEQFF. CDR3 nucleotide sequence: TGCTGTGCTAGAGTGCGCGGGGGGTTCCGGCGGAGCTCCTACAATGAGCAGTTCTTC.